The T cell receptor beta chain under discussion was sequenced for a study of cytomegalovirus exposure and HLA in healthy donors. At the level of the study: Falling in the Caucasian-associated ancestry cluster were about 80% of approximately 410 genotyped donors.

There are a few counts of this clone. Antigen unknown. Whole-study findings and limits: For TCR beta chains, V- and J-gene trimming was later linked to a missense DCLRE1C variant. About 87% or about 30% of the time was how often most TCR beta V segments were productive, according to an earlier analysis.

Use of 60 Vbeta and 13 Jbeta primers characterized the PCR. The protocol was immunoSEQ multiplex PCR, while the TCRdb copy is restricted to in-frame clones and leaves out a portion. The sample has roughly 130,000 clones; 8% to 9.5% are singletons. The TCR comes from a man in his forties in good health and CMV-seronegative. The sample taken for sequencing was PBMCs.

This CDR3 is CASSLGGREAFF. CDR3 sequence (DNA): TGCGCCAGCAGCTTGGGGGGCCGTGAAGCTTTCTTT. The chain employs TRBV5-1 and TRBJ1-1; D is perhaps TRBD1 (5 bases). V was cut by 0 bases and J by 7 bases, with 7 bases left in between. This CDR3 has 12 amino acids. Looked up from germline, CDR1 is SGHRS and CDR2 is YFSETQ.